This T cell receptor (beta chain) was observed in a study of shared clonotypes between healthy human individuals. This clone was seen only once. This table comes from immunoSEQ multiplex PCR, and its TCRdb copy is limited to in-frame clones, with some not included. Here the sample spans approximately 2,000,000 clones, 93% being singletons. Trimming shortened V by 4 bases and J by 6 bases, and 10 bases separated the two germline ends. Germline assignment: CDR1 SQVTM and CDR2 ANQGSEA. This CDR3 spans 11 amino acids. As defined, naive CD8 cells were CD45RO-negative and positively selected for CCR7, with terminally differentiated effector memory CD45RA+ cells excluded.

This TCR came from a man younger than 35 in good health. Some clones in this sample may be carry-over from other donors' samples. The material sequenced was naive CD8+ T cells from PBMCs. The gene calls are TRBV29-1 and TRBJ2-7; no clear D. CDR3 DNA sequence: TGCAGCGTTGTAAGTCGGGTCGAGCAGTACTTC. This codes for CSVVSRVEQYF.